This T cell receptor beta chain came from a study of T-cell memory formation after mild COVID-19. UMIs and sample barcodes were carried by the TCR alpha and TCR beta cDNA libraries that 5'RACE produced using constant-segment primers. TCRdb analysed the 5' RACE reads with MiXCR anew, one entry per CDR3 protein. The table shows roughly 300,000 distinct CDR3 sequences, with 8% to 9% occurring only once. Germline CDR1 is MGHRA and CDR2 is YSYEKL. The CDR3 is made up of 16 amino acids. The V and J ends lost 3 bases and 5 bases respectively, with 20 bases between them. This clonotype came up a few times. The TCR comes from a man aged 18 to 29 who had mild COVID-19 (a few samples of this study predate the infection). Cell type and time point are not known. Specimen: PBMCs or a T cell subset sorted from them (not recorded which). The chain combines TRBV4-1 with TRBJ2-7; the D is unclear. This chain's CDR3 is CASSQADGLSADEQYF. The CDR3 nucleotides are TGCGCCAGCAGCCAGGCGGACGGTTTGAGTGCGGACGAGCAGTACTTC.